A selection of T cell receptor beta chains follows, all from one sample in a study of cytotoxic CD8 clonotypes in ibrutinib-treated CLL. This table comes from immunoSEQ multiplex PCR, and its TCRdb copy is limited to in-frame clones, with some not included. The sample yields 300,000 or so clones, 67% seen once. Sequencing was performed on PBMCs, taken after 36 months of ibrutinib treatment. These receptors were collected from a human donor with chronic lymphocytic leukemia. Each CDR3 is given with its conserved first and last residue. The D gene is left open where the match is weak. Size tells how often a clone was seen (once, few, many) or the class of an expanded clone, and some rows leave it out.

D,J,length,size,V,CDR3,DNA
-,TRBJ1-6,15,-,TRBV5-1,CASSLALGSDSPLHF,TGCGCCAGCAGCTTGGCCCTGGGGTCGGATTCACCCCTCCACTTT
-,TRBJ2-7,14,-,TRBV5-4,CASSLAGGPYEQYF,TGTGCCAGCAGCTTGGCCGGAGGACCTTACGAGCAGTACTTC
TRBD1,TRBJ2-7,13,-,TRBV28,CASSDREPYEQYF,TGTGCCAGCAGTGACAGGGAACCCTACGAGCAGTACTTC
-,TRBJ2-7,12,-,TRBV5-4,CASRSGTGEQYF,TGTGCCAGCAGGTCGGGGACGGGCGAGCAGTACTTC
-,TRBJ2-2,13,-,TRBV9,CASATYNTGELFF,TGTGCCAGCGCCACATATAACACCGGGGAGCTGTTTTTT
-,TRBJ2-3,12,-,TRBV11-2,CASSLFLDTQYF,TGTGCCAGCAGCTTATTTTTGGATACGCAGTATTTT
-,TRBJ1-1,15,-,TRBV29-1,CSVEKSGWGNTEAFF,TGCAGCGTTGAGAAGTCGGGGTGGGGGAACACTGAAGCTTTCTTT
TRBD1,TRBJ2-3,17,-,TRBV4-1,CASSQDGTGSSTDTQYF,TGCGCCAGCAGCCAAGATGGGACAGGTTCTAGCACAGATACGCAGTATTTT
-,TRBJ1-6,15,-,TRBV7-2,CASSLGKTQNSPLHF,TGTGCCAGCAGCTTAGGGAAGACTCAAAATTCACCCCTCCACTTT
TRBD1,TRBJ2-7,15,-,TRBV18,CASSPPLDRNYEQYF,TGTGCCAGCTCACCCCCACTGGACAGGAACTACGAGCAGTACTTC
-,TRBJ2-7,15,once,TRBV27,CASSPVGRTPYEQYF,TGTGCCAGCAGTCCCGTGGGGAGGACCCCCTACGAGCAGTACTTC
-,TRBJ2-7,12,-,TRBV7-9,CASSIQTYEQYF,TGTGCCAGCAGCATCCAAACCTACGAGCAGTACTTC
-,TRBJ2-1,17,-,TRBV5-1,CASSRPKSLPNYNEQFF,TGCGCCAGCAGCCGCCCCAAGAGCCTCCCAAACTACAATGAGCAGTTCTTC
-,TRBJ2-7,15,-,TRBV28,CASSQIRGVAYEQYF,TGTGCCAGCAGTCAAATCAGGGGAGTTGCCTACGAGCAGTACTTC
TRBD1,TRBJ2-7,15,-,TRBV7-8,CASSSTGLVSYEQYF,TGTGCCAGCAGCTCGACAGGGTTGGTATCCTACGAGCAGTACTTC
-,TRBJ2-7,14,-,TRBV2,CASEKRDGAYEQYF,TGTGCCAGCGAAAAACGGGACGGAGCCTACGAGCAGTACTTC
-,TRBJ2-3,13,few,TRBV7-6,CASSLIFTDTQYF,TGTGCCAGCAGCTTGATCTTCACAGATACGCAGTATTTT
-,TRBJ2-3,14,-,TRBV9,CASSVVAGADTQYF,TGTGCCAGCAGCGTAGTAGCTGGAGCAGATACGCAGTATTTT
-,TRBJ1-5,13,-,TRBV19,CASSIVINQPQHF,TGTGCCAGTAGTATTGTGATCAATCAGCCCCAGCATTTT
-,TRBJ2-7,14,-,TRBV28,CASREVQGTYEQYF,TGTGCCAGCAGAGAAGTCCAGGGGACCTACGAGCAGTACTTC
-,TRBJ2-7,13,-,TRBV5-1,CASSPGLFYEQYF,TGCGCCAGCAGTCCCGGCCTATTCTACGAGCAGTACTTC
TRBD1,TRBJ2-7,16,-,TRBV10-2,CASSDRDRDLSYEQYF,TGCGCCAGCAGTGACCGGGACAGGGATCTGTCCTACGAGCAGTACTTC
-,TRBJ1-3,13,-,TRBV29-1,CSVQGLSGNTIYF,TGCAGCGTTCAGGGCCTCTCTGGAAACACCATATATTTT
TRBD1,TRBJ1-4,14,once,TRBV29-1,CSVGTQGAREKLFF,TGCAGCGTTGGCACACAGGGGGCGCGTGAAAAACTGTTTTTT
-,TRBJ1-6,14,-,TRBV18,CASSPRRPRSPLHF,TGTGCCAGCTCACCAAGAAGACCTCGTTCACCCCTCCACTTT
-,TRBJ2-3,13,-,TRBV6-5,CASGQPSTDTQYF,TGTGCCAGCGGACAGCCTAGCACAGATACGCAGTATTTT
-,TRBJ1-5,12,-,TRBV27,CASSQGGQPQHF,TGTGCCAGCAGTCAGGGAGGTCAGCCCCAGCATTTT
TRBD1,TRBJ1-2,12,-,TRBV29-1,CSAGTGFDGYTF,TGCAGCGCCGGGACAGGGTTCGATGGCTACACCTTC
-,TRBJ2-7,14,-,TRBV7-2,CASSLVAASYEQYF,TGTGCCAGCAGCTTAGTTGCAGCCTCCTACGAGCAGTACTTC
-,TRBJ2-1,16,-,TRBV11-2,CASSLSRLVQANEQFF,TGTGCCAGCAGCTTGTCTAGACTAGTACAGGCCAATGAGCAGTTCTTC
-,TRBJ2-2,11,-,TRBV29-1,CSVGQPGELFF,TGCAGCGTAGGACAGCCCGGGGAGCTGTTTTTT
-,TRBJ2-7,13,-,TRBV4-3,CASSQDLGYEQYF,TGCGCCAGCAGCCAAGATTTAGGATACGAGCAGTACTTC
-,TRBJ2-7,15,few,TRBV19,CASSIGVWNSYEQYF,TGTGCCAGTAGTATTGGTGTCTGGAACTCCTACGAGCAGTACTTC
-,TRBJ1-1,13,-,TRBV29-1,CSVEGRLAGVAFF,TGCAGCGTTGAAGGCCGACTGGCGGGGGTAGCTTTCTTT
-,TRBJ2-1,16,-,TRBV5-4,CASSFEGLRSYNEQFF,TGTGCCAGCAGTTTCGAAGGACTCCGCTCCTACAATGAGCAGTTCTTC
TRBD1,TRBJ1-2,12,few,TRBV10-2,CASSLDRVGYTF,TGCGCCAGCAGTCTTGACAGGGTTGGCTACACCTTC
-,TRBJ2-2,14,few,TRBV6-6,CASSTSLGSGELFF,TGTGCCAGCAGCACCTCGTTGGGGTCCGGGGAGCTGTTTTTT
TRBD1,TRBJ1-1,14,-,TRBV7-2,CASSLQGANTEAFF,TGTGCCAGCAGCCTCCAGGGGGCTAACACTGAAGCTTTCTTT
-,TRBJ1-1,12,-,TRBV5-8,CASSWREAEAFF,TGTGCCAGCAGCTGGCGGGAGGCTGAAGCTTTCTTT
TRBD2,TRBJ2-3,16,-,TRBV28,CASSSRTSGRSDTQYF,TGTGCCAGCAGTTCCAGGACTAGCGGGAGGTCAGATACGCAGTATTTT
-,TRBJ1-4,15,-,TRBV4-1,CASSQDPGGAGKLFF,TGCGCCAGCAGCCAAGATCCGGGCGGTGCTGGAAAACTGTTTTTT
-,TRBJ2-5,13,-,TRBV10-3,CAISEGPQETQYF,TGTGCCATCAGCGAGGGGCCTCAAGAGACCCAGTACTTC